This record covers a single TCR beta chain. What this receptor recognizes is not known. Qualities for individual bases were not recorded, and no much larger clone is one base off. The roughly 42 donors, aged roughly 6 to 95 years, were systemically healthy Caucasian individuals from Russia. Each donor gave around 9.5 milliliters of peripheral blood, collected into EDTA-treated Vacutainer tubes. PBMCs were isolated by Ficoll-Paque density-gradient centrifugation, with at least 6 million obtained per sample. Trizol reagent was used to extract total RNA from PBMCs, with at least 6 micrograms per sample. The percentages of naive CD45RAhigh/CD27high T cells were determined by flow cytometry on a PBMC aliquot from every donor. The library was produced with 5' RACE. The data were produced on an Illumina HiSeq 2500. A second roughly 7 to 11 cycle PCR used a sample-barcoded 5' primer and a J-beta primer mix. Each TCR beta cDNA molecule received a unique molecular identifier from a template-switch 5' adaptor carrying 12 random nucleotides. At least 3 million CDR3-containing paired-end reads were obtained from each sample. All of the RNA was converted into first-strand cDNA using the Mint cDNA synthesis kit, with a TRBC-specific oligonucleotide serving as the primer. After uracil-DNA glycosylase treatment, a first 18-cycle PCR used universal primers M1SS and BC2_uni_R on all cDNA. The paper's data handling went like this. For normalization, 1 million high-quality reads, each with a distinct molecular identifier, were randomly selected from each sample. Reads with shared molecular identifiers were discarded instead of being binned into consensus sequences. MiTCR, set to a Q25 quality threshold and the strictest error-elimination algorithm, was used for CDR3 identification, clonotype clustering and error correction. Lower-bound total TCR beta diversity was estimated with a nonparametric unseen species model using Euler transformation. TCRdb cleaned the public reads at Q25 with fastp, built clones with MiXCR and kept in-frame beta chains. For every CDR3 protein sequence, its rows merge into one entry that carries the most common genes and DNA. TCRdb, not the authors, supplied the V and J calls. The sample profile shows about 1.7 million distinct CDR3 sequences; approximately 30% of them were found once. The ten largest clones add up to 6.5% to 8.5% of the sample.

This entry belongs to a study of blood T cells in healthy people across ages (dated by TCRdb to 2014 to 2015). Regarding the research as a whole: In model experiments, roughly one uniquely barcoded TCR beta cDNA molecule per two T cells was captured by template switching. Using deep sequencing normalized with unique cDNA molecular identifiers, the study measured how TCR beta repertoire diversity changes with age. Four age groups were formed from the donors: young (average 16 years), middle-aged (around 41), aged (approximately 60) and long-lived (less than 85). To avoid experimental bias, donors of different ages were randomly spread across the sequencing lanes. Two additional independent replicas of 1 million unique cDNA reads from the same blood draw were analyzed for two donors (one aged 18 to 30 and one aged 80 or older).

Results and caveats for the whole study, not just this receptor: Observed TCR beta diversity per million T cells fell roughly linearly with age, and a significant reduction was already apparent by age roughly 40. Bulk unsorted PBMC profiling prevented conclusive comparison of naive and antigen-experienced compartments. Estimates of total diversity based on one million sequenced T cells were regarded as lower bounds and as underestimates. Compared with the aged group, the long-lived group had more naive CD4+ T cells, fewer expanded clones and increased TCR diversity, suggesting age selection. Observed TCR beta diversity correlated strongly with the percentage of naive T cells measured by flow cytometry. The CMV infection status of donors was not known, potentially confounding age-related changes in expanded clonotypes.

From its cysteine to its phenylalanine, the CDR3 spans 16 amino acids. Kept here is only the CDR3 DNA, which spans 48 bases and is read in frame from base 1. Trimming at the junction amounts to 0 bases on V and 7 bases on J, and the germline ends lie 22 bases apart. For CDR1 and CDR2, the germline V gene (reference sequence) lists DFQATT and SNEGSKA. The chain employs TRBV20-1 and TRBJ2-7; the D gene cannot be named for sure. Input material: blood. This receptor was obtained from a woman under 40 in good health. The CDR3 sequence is CSARDVSGVSYNEQYF. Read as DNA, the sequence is TGCAGTGCTAGAGACGTGAGTGGCGTCTCCTACAATGAGCAGTACTTC.